Listed here is a single T cell receptor (beta chain). The CDR3 spans 15 residues. Trimming shortened V by 4 bases and J by 1 base, and 14 bases separated the two germline ends. This record comes from a study of blood T cells in healthy people across ages. Per sample, a minimum of 6 million PBMCs were isolated. Next came a second PCR, run for roughly 6 to 11 cycles, which used a sample-barcoded 5' primer along with a J-beta primer mix. TCRdb re-called the 5' RACE reads through MiXCR, storing one row per CDR3 protein. Of 1,100,000 or so distinct CDR3 sequences in the sample, 35% to 55% were seen once. Sequenced sample: blood. The rearrangement uses TRBV12-3 or TRBV12-4 and TRBJ2-7, with D tentatively TRBD2 (6 bases). The clonotype originates from a woman aged 55-70 years in good health. The CDR3 is CASSYEAGPSYEQYF. In DNA, the CDR3 is TGTGCCAGCAGTTATGAAGCGGGTCCTTCCTACGAGCAGTACTTC.